This TCR beta chain was sequenced during a study of shared clonotypes between healthy human individuals (dated by TCRdb to 2019 to 2021). With respect to the entire study: The cohort included three men and two women between 18 and 49 years of age. To estimate repertoire size and how much clonotype sharing occurs between individuals, the study deeply sequenced the blood TCR repertoires of five healthy adults. For each donor, CD4 naive and CD4 memory were each run on three plates, CD8 naive on two plates, and CD8 memory on one plate. Per donor, leukapheresis produced somewhere between about 0.85 and 9.5 billion PBMCs. To increase sequencing depth and limit assay-specific biases, different laboratories used diverse techniques to prepare libraries and sequence TCR repertoires.

TCR CDR3 regions were amplified from genomic DNA by multiplex PCR using the deep immunoSEQ assay. Genomic DNA extracted from each cell subset was distributed evenly over all wells of several immunoSEQ 96-well plates, and each plate served as one replicate. For sorted subsets, each replicate PCR was loaded with around 220 ng genomic DNA, equivalent to 30,000 or so T cell genomes. The purified libraries were quantified using a Qubit 3.0 fluorometer, sized with a Bioanalyzer 2100, and then quantified again using the KAPA Library Quantification kit. Each immunoSEQ 96-well plate was sequenced on its own single-read 150-cycle Illumina NextSeq 550 flow cell. On the authors' methods: The immunoSEQ output contained only junctional sequences without quality scores, so filtering could not match that applied to full-length reads. Sequences were annotated with PyIR, a Python wrapper for IgBLAST v1.9, and V/J genes and CDR3 were assigned using IMGT germline references. Reads were filtered out if the reads had weak V/J assignments (E-value above 1e-6), no CDR3, stop codons, out-of-frame junctions, or ambiguous translated residues. A V3J clonotype was defined by an identical inferred V gene, J gene, and CDR3 amino acid sequence. To compute the percentage overlap between repertoires, the number of shared unique clonotypes was divided by the size of the smaller repertoire. Richness of each repertoire was evaluated using RTK rarefaction, the Chao1 estimator, and Recon v2.1 estimates of unobserved clonotypes. OLGA was used to compute generation probabilities for all TCRbeta clonotypes that the gDNA method yielded from a handful of donors. TCRdb limited this immuneACCESS table to in-frame rearrangements with V and J called. A share of clones is missing; checked studies link under half to unresolved V genes, and the rest is unexplained. From that table come the V and J calls and clone size; the DNA was used to work out D and trimming. This sample gives about 2.4 million clones in total; roughly nine tenths of them show up just once. Under 0.15% of the sample rests with the top ten.

In its sample, this clone was seen a few times. Its target antigen remains unknown. No base qualities exist here, and no much larger clone lies one base off it. Between the V and J ends, shortened by 7 bases and 11 bases respectively, the junction contains 14 bases. Reading from cysteine to phenylalanine, the CDR3 counts 11 amino acids. This entry keeps only the CDR3 DNA: 33 bases, framed from base 1. CDR1 MNHEY and CDR2 SVGAGI are derived from the germline V gene. Broader findings and caveats from the paper: When four donors were compared, the shared fraction of clonotypes was around 5% for naive CD4, 3.5% to 4% for naive CD8, about 2.4% for memory CD4, and roughly 0.43% for memory CD8. Larger estimated clonotype richness was generally found for naive subsets than for memory subsets. Pairwise subsampling indicated that sequencing depth was expected to affect the degree of clonotype sharing among donors. Only blood was sampled, and tissue TCR repertoires likely differ from those in blood. The small number of donors limited the genetic and exposure-history diversity represented. Higher generation probabilities were observed for clonotypes shared by all four sorted-subset donors than for non-shared clonotypes. Even with the large sequencing depth, rarefaction of the sorted-subset datasets indicated that sequencing was incomplete.

The donors were healthy, HIV-negative adults who had no recently reported acute infections or vaccinations. Every donor was a Caucasian adult living in Nashville, Tennessee, USA. CD4+ T cells were enriched through magnetic negative selection, after which naive cells were positively selected on CD45RA and the remaining negative fraction served as the memory subset. Blood was obtained by leukapheresis, after which PBMCs were separated by Ficoll-Histopaque density gradient centrifugation and cryopreserved in liquid nitrogen vapor phase. Analytical flow cytometry was used to check the purity and quantity of each magnetically sorted T cell population. Genomic DNA was isolated from every sorted fraction and measured by UV absorbance on a Nanodrop 2000c.

The TCR was taken from a man aged 18 to 35 in good health. The material sequenced was naive CD4+ T cells sorted from blood. In light of the paper, this sample's cell subset or site label describes: CD45RA+ positively selected. This receptor chain uses TRBV6-5 and TRBJ1-1; no D gene call is confident. CDR3 region: CASTRGMVAFF. The sequence in DNA is TGTGCCAGCACCAGAGGCATGGTGGCTTTCTTT.